These T cell receptor beta chains were read from a single sample in a study of CD8+ T cells in alopecia areata. The repertoire was sequenced with immunoSEQ multiplex PCR; TCRdb's copy has only in-frame clones and lacks some. Of under 200,000 clones detected, around 60% appear once; the ten largest clones hold around 14%. The starting material was CD4+ T cells sorted from blood, obtained at week 24, from a patient treated with tofacitinib. Source of these receptors: a human donor with alopecia areata. CDR3s leave out the opening cysteine and the closing phenylalanine or tryptophan. Not all rows give a size; the values are once, few, many and, for expanded clones, a class.

>11|TRBV6-1|TRBJ2-5|-
ASSEGGGETQY
>11|TRBV6-5|TRBJ1-2|once
ASTQGQVYGYT
>13|TRBV15|TRBJ2-2|many
ATRRDRGNTGELF
>9|TRBV29-1|-|-
SVVGVYEQY
>12|TRBV6-5|TRBJ2-5|-
ASSPAGGRKTQY
>13|TRBV5-1|TRBJ1-1|few
ASSLAQSLNTEAF
>12|TRBV14|TRBJ2-4|-
ASSQAGAKNIQY
>11|TRBV10-3|TRBJ1-2|-
ATRSVRLNGYT
>11|TRBV29-1|TRBJ2-5|-
TVQGWMSETQY
>11|TRBV14|TRBJ1-5|many
ASSQGSFRPQH
>12|TRBV30|TRBJ1-5|-
AWSVGGGNQPQH
>12|TRBV5-1|TRBJ2-7|-
ASSPRTGGDEQY
>12|TRBV29-1|TRBJ1-1|few
SVEPQGMNTEAF
>12|TRBV10-3|-|-
AISESTGGDTQH
>11|TRBV29-1|TRBJ1-2|-
SVLEGRAYGYT
>11|TRBV4-1|TRBJ2-7|-
ASSQDQQRLQY
>12|TRBV7-9|TRBJ1-5|-
ASSPGRLNQPQH
>11|TRBV18|TRBJ2-5|-
ASNRAAQETQY
>14|TRBV4-1|TRBJ1-1|few
ASRDRGGRVDTEAF
>13|TRBV7-8|TRBJ1-1|once
ASSLSDQWGTPAF
>11|TRBV29-1|TRBJ2-2|-
SVAYSNTGELF
>13|TRBV2|TRBJ2-7|-
ASSVGQGHPYEQY
>11|TRBV5-1|TRBJ1-3|-
ASSPGQGSTIY
>15|TRBV4-1|TRBJ2-5|-
ASSQGQGPGRQETQY
>12|TRBV2|TRBJ2-4|-
ASSVGQVKNIQY
>11|TRBV9|TRBJ2-7|-
ASSVSGEGEQY
>13|TRBV27|TRBJ1-5|-
ASSLMGEVNQPQH
>11|TRBV7-9|TRBJ2-7|-
ASSSQQGYEQY
>13|TRBV4-1|TRBJ1-2|-
ASSQLTGFGYGYT
>12|TRBV9|TRBJ2-1|-
ASSVSIPYNEQF
>12|TRBV19|TRBJ2-7|-
ASRSRDTGYEQY
>10|TRBV29-1|TRBJ2-3|-
SVVEDTDTQY
>9|TRBV29-1|TRBJ1-1|-
SVVVDTEAF
>14|TRBV27|TRBJ1-5|-
ASSPSGTERNQPQH
>11|TRBV6-5|TRBJ1-5|-
ASRRGLDQPQH
>11|TRBV6-5|TRBJ1-1|few
ASSLYTNTEAF
>15|TRBV4-1|TRBJ2-1|-
ASSAGLAASSYNEQF
>13|TRBV5-1|TRBJ2-7|-
ASSRTSGGTGEQY
>13|TRBV5-1|TRBJ2-2|-
ASSLKQLRTGELF
>17|TRBV4-1|TRBJ2-3|-
ASSQERGRTGPLEDTQY
>11|TRBV30|TRBJ2-1|-
AAGTGPYNEQF
>11|TRBV29-1|TRBJ2-6|-
SVQGTGANVLT
>13|TRBV29-1|TRBJ2-7|-
SVSGQYSRDVGQY
>12|TRBV4-1|TRBJ2-7|-
ASTQAPQGYEQY
>13|TRBV5-6|TRBJ1-2|-
ASTRRDGIGYGYT
>13|TRBV5-1|TRBJ2-5|once
ASSLVLAGGETQY
>12|TRBV29-1|TRBJ2-3|-
SVVAGGPTDTQY
>10|TRBV28|TRBJ1-1|few
ASSHGSPEAF
>10|TRBV10-1|TRBJ2-7|-
ASSEDIYEQY
>15|TRBV7-8|TRBJ1-3|-
ASSGSGPLLSGNTIY
>10|TRBV30|TRBJ1-1|few
AWSQGRSEAF
>11|TRBV30|TRBJ2-7|once
AWKSISTYEQY
>13|TRBV4-1|TRBJ2-4|-
ASSLTQGSKNIQY
>11|TRBV29-1|TRBJ1-1|few
SVSSTANTEAF
>12|TRBV15|TRBJ2-3|few
ATTEVAGTHTQY
>9|TRBV29-1|TRBJ2-1|-
SATGLDEQF
>12|TRBV6-5|TRBJ1-1|-
ASSLSVAGTEAF
>13|TRBV7-8|TRBJ2-1|few
ASSLPGGSYNEQF
>14|TRBV2|TRBJ2-7|few
ASSNRVGGIYYEQY